This T cell receptor (beta chain) was sequenced during a study of early T cells in non-severe SARS-CoV-2 infection. Study overall: The input, bulk RNA from unsorted whole blood, was sequenced, and chains were unpaired.

Study observations and caveats: A preference for anti-spike CD8 responses marked VDJdb matching, which missed private and CD4 specificities.

From germline, CDR1 is KGHSH and CDR2 LQKENI. This CDR3 has 14 amino acids. The V end was cut by 3 bases, the J end by 4 bases, with 10 bases between. This clonotype ranks as medium-sized. The antigen remains unidentified. The library protocol tagged individual cDNA molecules with unique molecular identifiers. MiXCR was run by TCRdb on the 5' RACE reads, yielding one entry per CDR3 protein. Of fewer than 25,000 distinct CDR3 sequences listed, 4% to 5.5% were seen once; the top ten hold approximately 7.2%. The TCR comes from an adult who was a healthcare worker with PCR-confirmed SARS-CoV-2 infection or an uninfected control (not recorded which). This chain links TRBV18 with TRBJ1-3; a weak D match, TRBD1 (5 bases). The material sequenced was whole blood. The CDR3 region has the DNA TGTGCCAGCTCACCCAGGGAGAACGGAAACACCATATATTTT. It codes for CASSPRENGNTIYF.